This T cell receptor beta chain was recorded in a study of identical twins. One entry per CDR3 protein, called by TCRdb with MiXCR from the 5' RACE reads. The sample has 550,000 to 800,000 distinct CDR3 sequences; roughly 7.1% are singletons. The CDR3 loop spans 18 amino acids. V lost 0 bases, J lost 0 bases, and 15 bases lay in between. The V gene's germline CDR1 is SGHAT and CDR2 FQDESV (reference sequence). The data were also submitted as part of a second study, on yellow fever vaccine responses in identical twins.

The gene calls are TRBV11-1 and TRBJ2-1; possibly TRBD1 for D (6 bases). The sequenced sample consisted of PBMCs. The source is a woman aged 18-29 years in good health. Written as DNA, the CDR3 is TGTGCCAGCAGCTTAGCGGGGGACAAGACGAGCTCCTACAATGAGCAGTTCTTC. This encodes CASSLAGDKTSSYNEQFF.